The clone carrying this T cell receptor (beta chain) was observed a few times. Its antigen is unidentified. This entry comes from a study of cytomegalovirus exposure and HLA in healthy donors. On the study more broadly: Previous work identified around 120 million unique TCR beta sequences from about 179 million T cells. When 398 donors were genotyped, 80% to 90% of them were found to fall in the Caucasian-associated ancestry cluster.

Germline trimming cut 5 bases from V and 1 base from J; bases unmatched to any gene: 5. The CDR3 runs 15 residues. Germline V lookup: CDR1 SNHLY, CDR2 FYNNEI. Study results and caveats: In vitro data verified a few CMV-associated chains as specific for CMV antigens. Serostatus for CMV was the only available immune exposure information.

Researchers ran the PCR with 60 Vbeta and 13 Jbeta primers. The protocol was immunoSEQ multiplex PCR, while the TCRdb copy is restricted to in-frame clones and leaves out a portion. The repertoire holds about 100,000 clones, with over 9.5% as singletons. This receptor was taken from a man between 40 and 49 years old in good health and CMV-seropositive. Material: PBMCs. The V gene is TRBV2, the J gene TRBJ1-1; 9 nucleotides line up with TRBD1. CDR3 in DNA: TGTGCCAGCAGTCTGGGACAGGGTCAGAACACTGAAGCTTTCTTT. It encodes CASSLGQGQNTEAFF.